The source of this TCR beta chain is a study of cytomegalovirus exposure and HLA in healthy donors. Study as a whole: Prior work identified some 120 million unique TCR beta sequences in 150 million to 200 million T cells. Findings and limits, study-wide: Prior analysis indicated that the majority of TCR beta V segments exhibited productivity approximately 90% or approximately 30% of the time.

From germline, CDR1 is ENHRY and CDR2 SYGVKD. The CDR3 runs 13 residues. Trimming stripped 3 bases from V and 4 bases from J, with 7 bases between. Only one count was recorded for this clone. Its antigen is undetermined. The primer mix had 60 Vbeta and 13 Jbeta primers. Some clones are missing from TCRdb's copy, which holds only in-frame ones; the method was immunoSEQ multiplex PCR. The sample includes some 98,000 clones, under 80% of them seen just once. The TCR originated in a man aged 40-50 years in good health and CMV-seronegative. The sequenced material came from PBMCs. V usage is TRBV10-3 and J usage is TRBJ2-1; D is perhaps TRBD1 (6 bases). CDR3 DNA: TGTGCCATCAGTGATACAGGGTACAATGAGCAGTTCTTC. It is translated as CAISDTGYNEQFF.